Presented here are 23 T cell receptor beta chains from one specimen sequenced in a study of beta chain features in type 1 diabetes. Points from the study as a whole: Patients with Type 1 diabetes showed moderately but significantly shorter TCRB CDR3s in all four CD4+ subsets.

Since all of the isolated RNA was reverse transcribed, expressed TCRB transcripts were what got sequenced. Some clones are missing from TCRdb's copy, which holds only in-frame ones; the method was immunoSEQ multiplex PCR. The sample consists of 130,000 to 150,000 clones, 13% of them appearing once. No antigen is known for these receptors. The sequencing input was central memory CD4+ T cells from blood. The receptor set was obtained from a man between 18 and 35 years old with type 1 diabetes.

The chain employs TRBV6-5 and TRBJ2-5, with a weak D call TRBD1 (6 bases). The CDR3 contains 13 residues. From germline, CDR1 is MNHEY and CDR2 SVGAGI. V shed 2 bases and J shed 11 bases, with 15 bases lying between them. This chain's CDR3 is CASSYPGRGEQYF. As DNA, the CDR3 is TGTGCCAGCAGTTACCCAGGCAGGGGAGAGCAGTACTTC.

The rearrangement joins TRBV5-1 to TRBJ2-5; a weak D match, TRBD2 (5 bases). Trimming cost V 0 bases and J 6 bases, with 12 bases left between them. The CDR3 length is 14 residues. Germline V lookup: CDR1 SGHRS, CDR2 YFSETQ. The CDR3 DNA reads as TGCGCCAGCAGCTTGGACGAGGGAAGGAAGACCCAGTACTTC. Protein product: CASSLDEGRKTQYF.

This sequence joins TRBV29-1 and TRBJ1-2; no reliable D call. Trimming shortened V by 4 bases and J by 8 bases, and 17 bases separated the two germline ends. The germline gives CDR1 SQVTM, CDR2 ANQGSEA. This CDR3 has 13 residues. The CDR3 loop is CSVARPFGLGYTF. CDR3 in DNA: TGCAGCGTTGCTCGCCCCTTCGGCTTAGGCTACACCTTC. The entire variable domain, with the rest obtained from reference TRBV29-1 and TRBJ1-2, is as follows: SAVISQKPSRDICQRGTSLTIQCQVDSQVTMMFWYRQQPGQSLTLIATANQGSEATYESGFVIDKFPISRPNLTFSTLTVSNMSPEDSSIYLCSVARPFGLGYTFGSGTRLTVV.

This clone was observed a few times. The rearrangement uses TRBV28 and TRBJ1-3, with D uncertain. The germline V gene has CDR1 MDHEN and CDR2 SYDVKM. The CDR3 has 15 amino acids. V was shortened by 4 bases and J by 0 bases, with 10 bases between the two germline ends. The DNA of the CDR3 is TGTGCCAGCAGTTCCCCTACAGCCTCTGGAAACACCATATATTTT. This gives the protein CASSSPTASGNTIYF. The full variable domain, in which reference TRBV28 and TRBJ1-3 provide the parts outside the CDR3, is DVKVTQSSRYLVKRTGEKVFLECVQDMDHENMFWYRQDPGLGLRLIYFSYDVKMKEKGDIPEGYSVSREKKERFSLILESASTNQTSMYLCASSSPTASGNTIYFGEGSWLTVV.

The V gene is TRBV29-1, the J gene TRBJ1-1, with TRBD1 matching 7 bases. There are 13 residues in the CDR3. Germline V lookup: CDR1 SQVTM, CDR2 ANQGSEA. The V gene end was trimmed by 7 bases and the J gene end by 0 bases; junction bases not matched to a gene: 5. The CDR3 reads CSARQGMNTEAFF. The CDR3 nucleotides read TGCAGCGCCCGACAGGGCATGAACACTGAAGCTTTCTTT.

The genes are TRBV15 and TRBJ2-3, with D possibly called TRBD1 or TRBD2 (5 bases each). Per germline, CDR1 LNHNV and CDR2 YYDKDF (reference sequence). V was clipped by 5 bases and J by 6 bases, with 30 bases between them. The CDR3 is 19 amino acids. Here the CDR3 reads CATSLTLSGPRRSSDTQYF. The CDR3 bases are TGTGCCACCAGCCTCACCTTGTCGGGACCGCGGAGAAGTTCGGATACGCAGTATTTT.

V usage is TRBV28 and J usage is TRBJ1-2; tentatively, D is TRBD1 (5 bases). CDR3 length equals 11 residues. V dropped 5 bases and J dropped 5 bases, with 6 bases sitting between them. Germline V gene data show CDR1 as MDHEN and CDR2 as SYDVKM. In DNA form, the CDR3 reads TGTGCCAGCAGTCGGGGGTATGGCTACACCTTC. Translation: CASSRGYGYTF.

This clone was recorded at least ten times. The chain has TRBV7-9 and TRBJ1-2; D is possibly TRBD1 (6 bases). V was cut by 5 bases and J by 0 bases, with 10 bases left in between. CDR3 size: 14 residues. Germline CDR1 SEHNR, CDR2 FQNEAQ (reference sequence). The DNA of the CDR3 is TGTGCCAGCAGCCAGGGGCGATCTAACTATGGCTACACCTTC. It codes for CASSQGRSNYGYTF.

CDR3 DNA: TGTGCCAGCAGCCGGTCTTTGGCAGTTAATGAAAAACTGTTTTTT. Translating it yields CASSRSLAVNEKLFF. J is TRBJ1-4 and V is TRBV7-6, with unresolved D. This CDR3 has 15 amino acids. V was trimmed by 5 bases and J by 4 bases, leaving 14 bases between them. Germline V gene data show CDR1 as SGHVS and CDR2 as FNYEAQ.

The chain uses TRBV6-5 and TRBJ1-1, with TRBD1 as a possible D gene (5 bases). Germline V gives CDR1 MNHEY, CDR2 SVGAGI. CDR3 size: 14 residues. V was trimmed by 6 bases and J by 3 bases, leaving 14 bases between them. The CDR3 DNA reads TGTGCCAGCAGGACTCAGGGAATGGACACTGAAGCTTTCTTT. Amino acid sequence: CASRTQGMDTEAFF.

This clone was observed at least ten times. This chain connects TRBV4-1 to TRBJ1-5; D unclear. The CDR3 spans 16 residues. Germline CDR1 and CDR2: MGHRA and YSYEKL. Deletions cut 6 bases from V and 2 bases from J, with 17 bases between. Here the CDR3 reads CASRLDGGLGNQPQHF. CDR3 coding DNA: TGCGCCAGCAGGTTGGACGGCGGATTGGGCAATCAGCCCCAGCATTTT.

The chain combines TRBV30 with TRBJ2-2; D remains ambiguous. This CDR3 comprises 12 residues. The germline gives CDR1 GTSNPN, CDR2 SVGIG (reference sequence). Trimming left V 3 bases short and J 7 bases short, with 9 bases between. The CDR3: CAWRVLVGELFF. The CDR3 nucleotides are TGTGCCTGGAGGGTGTTGGTCGGGGAGCTGTTTTTT.

In this sample, this clone turned up a few times. V is TRBV5-4 and J is TRBJ1-6; TRBD1 matches at 10 bases. V lost 2 bases and J lost 10; bases outside the gene matches: 3. CDR3 length equals 14 residues. CDR1 is SGHNT, CDR2 YYREEE, per germline (reference sequence). Here the CDR3 reads CASSFGQGDSPLHF. The DNA for the CDR3 is TGTGCCAGCAGCTTCGGACAGGGGGACTCACCCCTCCACTTT.

This clone was counted between two and nine times. The chain has TRBV5-1 and TRBJ1-1; tentative D call: TRBD1 (5 bases). The CDR3 has 14 amino acids. V lost 2 bases and J 4 bases, leaving 12 bases between the germline ends. Looked up from germline, CDR1 is SGHRS and CDR2 is YFSETQ. CDR3 in amino acids: CASSFQGRGTEAFF. CDR3 DNA: TGCGCCAGCAGCTTCCAGGGTAGAGGCACTGAAGCTTTCTTT.

This clone was observed a few times. The rearrangement uses TRBV7-2 and TRBJ2-7, with 8 bases fitting TRBD1. V lost 5 bases, J lost 3 bases, and 6 bases stayed unmatched. Germline V gives CDR1 SGHTA, CDR2 FQGNSA. The length of the CDR3 is 14 residues. CDR3 sequence (DNA): TGTGCCAGCAGCGGACAGGGTCCCCTCTACGAGCAGTACTTC. Protein product: CASSGQGPLYEQYF.

In this sample, this clone turned up a few times. The genes are TRBV28 and TRBJ2-1; tentatively, D is TRBD1 (6 bases). V gave up 8 bases and J gave up 10 bases, with 21 bases separating them. The CDR3 sequence is 14 residues long. In germline, CDR1 is MDHEN, CDR2 SYDVKM. CDR3 region: CASEPGHSVGEQFF. The CDR3 DNA reads as TGTGCCAGCGAGCCGGGACATAGCGTGGGGGAGCAGTTCTTC.

This clone has more than one count but fewer than ten. The genes are TRBV2 and TRBJ2-3; D is unclear. V lost 3 bases, J lost 2 bases, and 9 bases lay in between. This CDR3 is built from 14 residues. CDR1 and CDR2 (germline): SNHLY, FYNNEI. The CDR3 DNA sequence: TGTGCCAGCAGTGAGGGATTGGCCACAGATACGCAGTATTTT. Its protein is CASSEGLATDTQYF.

The chain carries TRBV6-7 and TRBJ1-3; D is unresolved. TRBV6-7 has ORF status, its function being uncertain. V dropped 11 bases and J dropped 1 base, with 15 bases sitting between them. The CDR3 loop spans 14 amino acids. The CDR3 is CAWLSGISGNTIYF. DNA for the CDR3: TGTGCCTGGCTTTCGGGTATTTCTGGAAACACCATATATTTT.

The chain employs TRBV30 and TRBJ2-1; perhaps TRBD2 as D (6 bases). The germline CDR1 and CDR2 sequences are GTSNPN and SVGIG (reference sequence). V was cut by 2 bases and J by 3 bases, with 14 bases left in between. This CDR3 contains 15 residues. CDR3 amino acids: CAWSSGTGFYNEQFF. Written as DNA, the CDR3 is TGTGCCTGGAGTTCGGGGACTGGTTTCTACAATGAGCAGTTCTTC.

V and J are TRBV6-6 and TRBJ1-2; the D gene is possibly TRBD1 (5 bases). Trimming shortened V by 6 bases and J by 4 bases, and 12 bases separated the two germline ends. Germline V gene data show CDR1 as MNHNY and CDR2 as SVGAGI (reference sequence). This CDR3 spans 13 amino acids. CDR3 sequence: CASSARDSYGYTF. CDR3 nucleotides: TGTGCCAGCAGCGCGAGAGACAGCTATGGCTACACCTTC.

This clone has only a few counts. The chain uses TRBV7-9 and TRBJ2-5; TRBD1 agrees at 7 bases. The CDR3 is made up of 16 amino acids. Germline V CDR1 and CDR2: SEHNR, FQNEAQ (reference sequence). Unmatched junction bases numbered 11, after V lost 5 bases and J lost 2 bases. The CDR3 DNA is TGTGCCAGCAGCCACCGGGACAGCGTCTATCAAGAGACCCAGTACTTC. Translated: CASSHRDSVYQETQYF. Looking up the rest from reference TRBV7-9 and TRBJ2-5 gives the full variable domain: DTGVSQNPRHKITKRGQNVTFRCDPISEHNRLYWYRQTLGQGPEFLTYFQNEAQLEKSRLLSDRFSAERPKGSFSTLEIQRTEQGDSAMYLCASSHRDSVYQETQYFGPGTRLLVL.

This chain connects TRBV6-5 to TRBJ2-3; tentative D call: TRBD2 (6 bases). Germline lookup yields CDR1 MNHEY and CDR2 SVGAGI. V was trimmed by 2 bases and J by 4 bases, leaving 16 bases between them. CDR3 length equals 16 residues. This CDR3 is CASSYIGGLRADTQYF. As DNA, the CDR3 is TGTGCCAGCAGTTACATTGGAGGGTTAAGGGCAGATACGCAGTATTTT.

This clone was found a few times. The V call is TRBV7-8, the J call TRBJ2-2, with TRBD1 matching over 7 bases. The ends lost 1 base at V and 7 bases at J; junction bases unmatched: 15. CDR3 length: 18 amino acids. Germline V gene data show CDR1 as SGHVS and CDR2 as FQNEAQ. As DNA, the CDR3 is TGTGCCAGCAGCTTAGAGGCCTTGACAGGGTTAAGTGTCGGGGAGCTGTTTTTT. Translated: CASSLEALTGLSVGELFF.